This T cell receptor beta chain comes out of a study of T cells in Graves' hyperthyroidism and ophthalmopathy. It was RNA transcripts that yielded the amplified TCR beta CDR3 regions. Researchers ran a first-round RT-PCR on the TCR CDR3 using the HTBI primer set. A single record per CDR3 protein comes from TCRdb applying MiXCR to the multiplex PCR reads. The profile shows 610,000 or so distinct CDR3 sequences, more than 45% of them singletons. The patients, who ranged from 18 to 65 in age, presented with newly diagnosed hyperthyroidism lasting under 2 months. The study left out patients who had uncontrolled infection, other autoimmune disease, pregnancy or lactation. The study's findings and limits: Ophthalmopathy was told apart from stable hyperthyroidism by a 13 V-J model.

Germline CDR1 is SGHDN and CDR2 is FVKESK. Trimming left V 4 bases short and J 4 bases short, with 22 bases between. The CDR3 spans 17 residues. This clonotype was picked up many times. Its target is not known. Sequencing was done on a sample of peripheral blood or thyroid tissue (not recorded which). The chain is built from TRBV14 and TRBJ1-2; the D gene is possibly TRBD1 (5 bases). The sequence was collected from a woman aged 18-29 years with Graves' hyperthyroidism. This CDR3 is CASSPSGGAAVGYGYTF. CDR3 in DNA: TGTGCCAGCAGCCCGTCGGGCGGGGCGGCAGTAGGCTATGGCTACACCTTC.